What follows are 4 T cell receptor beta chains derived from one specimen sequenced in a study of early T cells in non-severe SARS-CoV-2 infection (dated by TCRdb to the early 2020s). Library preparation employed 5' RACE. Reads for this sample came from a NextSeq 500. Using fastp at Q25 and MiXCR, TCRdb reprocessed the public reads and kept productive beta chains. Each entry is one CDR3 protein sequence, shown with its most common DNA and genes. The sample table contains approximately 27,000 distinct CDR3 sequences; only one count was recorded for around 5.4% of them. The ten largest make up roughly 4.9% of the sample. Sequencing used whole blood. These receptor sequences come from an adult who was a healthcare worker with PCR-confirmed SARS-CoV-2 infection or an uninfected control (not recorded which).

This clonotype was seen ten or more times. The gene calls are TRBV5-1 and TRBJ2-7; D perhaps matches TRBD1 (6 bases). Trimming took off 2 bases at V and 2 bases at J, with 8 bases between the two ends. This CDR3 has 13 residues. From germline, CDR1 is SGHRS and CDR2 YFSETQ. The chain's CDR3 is CASSLQGPYEQYF. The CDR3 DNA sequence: TGCGCCAGCAGCTTACAGGGCCCCTACGAGCAGTACTTC.

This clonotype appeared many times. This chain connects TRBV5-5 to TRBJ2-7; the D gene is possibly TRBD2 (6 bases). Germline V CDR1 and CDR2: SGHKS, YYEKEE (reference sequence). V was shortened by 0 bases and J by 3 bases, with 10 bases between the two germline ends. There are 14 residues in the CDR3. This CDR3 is CASSLDLANYEQYF. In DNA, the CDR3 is TGTGCCAGCAGCTTGGATCTAGCGAACTACGAGCAGTACTTC.

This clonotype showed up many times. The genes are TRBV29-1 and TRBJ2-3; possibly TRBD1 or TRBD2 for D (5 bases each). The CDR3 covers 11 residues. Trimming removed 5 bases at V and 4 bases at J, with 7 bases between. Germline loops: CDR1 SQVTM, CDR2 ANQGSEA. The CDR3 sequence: CSVWGPDTQYF. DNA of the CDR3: TGCAGCGTTTGGGGACCAGATACGCAGTATTTT.

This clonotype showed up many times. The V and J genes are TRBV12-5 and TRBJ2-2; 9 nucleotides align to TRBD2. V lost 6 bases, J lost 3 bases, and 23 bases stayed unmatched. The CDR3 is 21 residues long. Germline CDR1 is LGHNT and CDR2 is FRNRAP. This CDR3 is CASGPWSVLSGSVPYTGELFF. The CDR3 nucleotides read TGTGCTAGTGGCCCTTGGTCGGTCCTTAGCGGGAGTGTTCCTTACACCGGGGAGCTGTTTTTT.